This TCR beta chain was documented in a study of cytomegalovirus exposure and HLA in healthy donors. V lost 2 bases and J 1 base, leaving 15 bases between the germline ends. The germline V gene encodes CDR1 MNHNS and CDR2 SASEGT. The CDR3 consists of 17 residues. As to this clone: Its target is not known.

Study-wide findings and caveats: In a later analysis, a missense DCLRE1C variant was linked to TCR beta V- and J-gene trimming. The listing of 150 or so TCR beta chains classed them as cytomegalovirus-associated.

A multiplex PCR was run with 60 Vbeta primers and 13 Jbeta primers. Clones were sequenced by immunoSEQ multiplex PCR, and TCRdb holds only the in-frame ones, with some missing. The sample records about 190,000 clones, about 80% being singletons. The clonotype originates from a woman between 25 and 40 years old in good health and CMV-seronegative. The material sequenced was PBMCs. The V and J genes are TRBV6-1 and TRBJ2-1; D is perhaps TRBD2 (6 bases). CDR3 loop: CASSETVAASSYNEQFF. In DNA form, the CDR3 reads TGTGCCAGCAGTGAAACCGTAGCGGCCTCTTCCTACAATGAGCAGTTCTTC.